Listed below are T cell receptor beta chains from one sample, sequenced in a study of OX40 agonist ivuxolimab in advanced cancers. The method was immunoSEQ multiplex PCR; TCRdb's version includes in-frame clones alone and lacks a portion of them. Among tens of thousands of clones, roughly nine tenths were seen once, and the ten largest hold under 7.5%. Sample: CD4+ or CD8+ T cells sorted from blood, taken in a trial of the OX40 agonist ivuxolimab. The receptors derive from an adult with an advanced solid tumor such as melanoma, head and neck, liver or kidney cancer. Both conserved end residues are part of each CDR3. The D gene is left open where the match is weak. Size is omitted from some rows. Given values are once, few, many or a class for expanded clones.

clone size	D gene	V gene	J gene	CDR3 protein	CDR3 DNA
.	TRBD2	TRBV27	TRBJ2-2	CASSWEGGELFF	TGTGCCAGCAGCTGGGAGGGTGGGGAGCTGTTTTTT
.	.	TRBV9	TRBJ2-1	CASSVGEWGNEQFF	TGTGCCAGCAGCGTAGGCGAGTGGGGCAATGAGCAGTTCTTC
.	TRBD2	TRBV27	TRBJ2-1	CASSPSTSVPPGEQFF	TGTGCCAGCAGTCCTTCGACTAGCGTCCCTCCGGGTGAGCAGTTCTTC
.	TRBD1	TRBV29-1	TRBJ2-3	CSVERPPGQGADTQYF	TGCAGCGTTGAAAGGCCCCCGGGACAGGGGGCAGATACGCAGTATTTT
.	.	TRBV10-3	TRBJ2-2	CASGSTTGELFF	TGTGCCTCCGGGTCAACCACCGGGGAGCTGTTTTTT
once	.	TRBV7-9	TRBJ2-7	CASSPRTAYEQYF	TGTGCCAGCAGCCCTCGGACAGCCTACGAGCAGTACTTC
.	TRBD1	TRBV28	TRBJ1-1	CASSLGQVYTEAFF	TGTGCCAGCAGTCTCGGACAGGTTTACACTGAAGCTTTCTTT
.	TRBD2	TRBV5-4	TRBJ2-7	CASSLNAGGRYEQYF	TGTGCCAGCAGCTTGAATGCGGGGGGTAGGTACGAGCAGTACTTC
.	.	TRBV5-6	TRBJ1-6	CASSWINSPLHF	TGTGCCAGCAGCTGGATAAATTCACCCCTCCACTTT
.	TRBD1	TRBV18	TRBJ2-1	CASSLGQYNEQFF	TGTGCCAGCTCACTGGGACAGTACAATGAGCAGTTCTTC
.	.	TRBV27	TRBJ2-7	CASSLRGFWYEQYF	TGTGCCAGCAGTTTGAGGGGGTTCTGGTACGAGCAGTACTTC
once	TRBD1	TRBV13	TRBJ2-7	CASSSQGAPGEQYF	TGTGCCAGCAGCTCGCAGGGGGCGCCGGGGGAGCAGTACTTC
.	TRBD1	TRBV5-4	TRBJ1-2	CASSSNTPPGQPNYGYTF	TGTGCCAGCAGCTCAAATACTCCACCGGGACAGCCGAACTATGGCTACACCTTC
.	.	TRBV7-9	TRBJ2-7	CASSLLLSSALLEPEQYF	TGTGCCAGCAGCTTACTTCTTAGTTCGGCTCTCCTAGAACCCGAGCAGTACTTC
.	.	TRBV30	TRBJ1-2	CAGPGSQSGYTF	TGTGCCGGCCCGGGATCCCAAAGTGGCTACACCTTC